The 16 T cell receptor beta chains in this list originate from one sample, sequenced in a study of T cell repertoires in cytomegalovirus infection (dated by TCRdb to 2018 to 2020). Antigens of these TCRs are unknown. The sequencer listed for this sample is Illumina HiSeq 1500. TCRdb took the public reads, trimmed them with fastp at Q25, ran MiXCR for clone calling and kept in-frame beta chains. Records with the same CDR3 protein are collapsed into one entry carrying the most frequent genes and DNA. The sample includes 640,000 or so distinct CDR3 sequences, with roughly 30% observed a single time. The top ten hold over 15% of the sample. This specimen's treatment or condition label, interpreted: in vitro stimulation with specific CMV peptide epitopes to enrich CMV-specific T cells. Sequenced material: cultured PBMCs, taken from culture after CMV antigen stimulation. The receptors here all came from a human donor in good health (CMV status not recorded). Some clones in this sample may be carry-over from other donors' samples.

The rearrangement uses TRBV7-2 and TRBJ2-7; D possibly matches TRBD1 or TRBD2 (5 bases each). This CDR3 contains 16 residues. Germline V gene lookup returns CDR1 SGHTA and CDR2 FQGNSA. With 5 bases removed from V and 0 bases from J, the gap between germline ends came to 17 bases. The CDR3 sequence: CASSRDLQMSSYEQYF. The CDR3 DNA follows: TGTGCCAGCAGCCGGGACCTACAAATGAGCTCCTACGAGCAGTACTTC.

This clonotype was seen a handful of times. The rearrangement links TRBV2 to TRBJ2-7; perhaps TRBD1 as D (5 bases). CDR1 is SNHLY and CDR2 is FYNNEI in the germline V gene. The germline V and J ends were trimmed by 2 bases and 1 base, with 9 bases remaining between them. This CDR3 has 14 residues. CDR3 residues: CASSERGPSYEQYF. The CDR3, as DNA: TGTGCCAGCAGTGAAAGGGGCCCATCCTACGAGCAGTACTTC.

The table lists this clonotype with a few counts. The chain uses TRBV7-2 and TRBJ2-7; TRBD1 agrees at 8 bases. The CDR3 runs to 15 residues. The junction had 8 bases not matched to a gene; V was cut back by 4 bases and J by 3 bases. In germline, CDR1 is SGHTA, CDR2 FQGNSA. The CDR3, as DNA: TGTGCCAGCAGCTCCTTGAGGACAGGGAACTACGAGCAGTACTTC. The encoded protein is CASSSLRTGNYEQYF.

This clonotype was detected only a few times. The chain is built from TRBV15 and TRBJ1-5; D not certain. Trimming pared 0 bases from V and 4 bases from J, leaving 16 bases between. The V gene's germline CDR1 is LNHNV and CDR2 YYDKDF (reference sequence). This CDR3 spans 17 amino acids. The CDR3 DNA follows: TGTGCCACCAGCAGAGATAGGTCGTCGGCACGAAATCAGCCCCAGCATTTT. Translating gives CATSRDRSSARNQPQHF.

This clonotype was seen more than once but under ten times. The CDR3: CSAALQETQYF. For the CDR3, the DNA is TGCAGTGCTGCTCTACAAGAGACCCAGTACTTC. This chain joins TRBV20-1 and TRBJ2-5; D not certain. CDR1 and CDR2 (germline): DFQATT, SNEGSKA (reference sequence). Trimming took 5 bases from V and 2 from J, leaving 6 bases between them. There are 11 residues in the CDR3.

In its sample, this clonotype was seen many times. The CDR3: CASTVRKGGFGYTF. CDR3 sequence (DNA): TGTGCCAGCACCGTAAGGAAAGGGGGCTTTGGCTACACCTTC. V gene TRBV7-2 combines with J gene TRBJ1-2; 7 positions match TRBD1. CDR3 length: 14 amino acids. Germline loops: CDR1 SGHTA, CDR2 FQGNSA. The junction had 12 bases not matched to a gene; V was cut back by 7 bases and J by 7 bases.

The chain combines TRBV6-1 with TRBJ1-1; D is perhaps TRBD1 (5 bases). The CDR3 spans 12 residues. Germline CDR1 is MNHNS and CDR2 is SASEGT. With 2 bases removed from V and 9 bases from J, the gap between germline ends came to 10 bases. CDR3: CASSERWDQAFF. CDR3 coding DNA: TGTGCCAGCAGTGAAAGGTGGGACCAAGCTTTCTTT.

For the CDR3, the DNA is TGCAGTGCTACCCCCGTACGGGACTTAAATCAGCCCCAGCATTTT. It encodes CSATPVRDLNQPQHF. The chain is built from TRBV20-1 and TRBJ1-5; TRBD1 is a possible D gene (5 bases). V lost 4 bases, J lost 4 bases, and 17 bases lay in between. The CDR3 extends over 15 amino acids. CDR1 is DFQATT, CDR2 SNEGSKA, per germline (reference sequence).

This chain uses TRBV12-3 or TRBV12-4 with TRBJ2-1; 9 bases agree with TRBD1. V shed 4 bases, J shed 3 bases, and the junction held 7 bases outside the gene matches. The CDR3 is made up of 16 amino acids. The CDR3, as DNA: TGTGCCAGCAGTTCAGTACAGGGGGCCTTCTACAATGAGCAGTTCTTC. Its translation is CASSSVQGAFYNEQFF.

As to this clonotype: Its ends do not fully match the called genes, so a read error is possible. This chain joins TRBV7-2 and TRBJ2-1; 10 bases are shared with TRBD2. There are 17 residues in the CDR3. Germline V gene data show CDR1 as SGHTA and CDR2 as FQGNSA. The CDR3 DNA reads TGTGCCAACAGCTTAATAGCGGGGGGAGCAACTAGGAATGAGCAGTTCTTC. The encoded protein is CANSLIAGGATRNEQFF.

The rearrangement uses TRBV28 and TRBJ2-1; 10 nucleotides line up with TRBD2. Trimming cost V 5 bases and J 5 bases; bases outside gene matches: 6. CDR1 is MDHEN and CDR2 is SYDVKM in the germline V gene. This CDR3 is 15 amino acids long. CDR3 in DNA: TGTGCCAGCAGTCCAATGGGACTAGCGCACAATGAGCAGTTCTTC. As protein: CASSPMGLAHNEQFF. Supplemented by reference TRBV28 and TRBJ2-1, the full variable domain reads DVKVTQSSRYLVKRTGEKVFLECVQDMDHENMFWYRQDPGLGLRLIYFSYDVKMKEKGDIPEGYSVSREKKERFSLILESASTNQTSMYLCASSPMGLAHNEQFFGPGTRLTVL.

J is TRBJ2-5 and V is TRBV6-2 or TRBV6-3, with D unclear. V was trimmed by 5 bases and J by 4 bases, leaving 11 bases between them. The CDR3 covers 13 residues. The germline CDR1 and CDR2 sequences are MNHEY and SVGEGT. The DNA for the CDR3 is TGTGCCAGCAGTACCGGACCGGGAGAGACCCAGTACTTC. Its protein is CASSTGPGETQYF.

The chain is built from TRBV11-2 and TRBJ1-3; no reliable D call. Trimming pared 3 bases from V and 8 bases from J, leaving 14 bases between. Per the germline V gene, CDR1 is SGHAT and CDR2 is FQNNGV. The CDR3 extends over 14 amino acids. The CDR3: CASSFTIRRDTIYF. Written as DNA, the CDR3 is TGTGCCAGCAGCTTCACCATCAGGAGGGACACCATATATTTT.

The CDR3 loop is CASSFSGTDNIYF. CDR3 DNA sequence: TGTGCCAGCAGCTTTTCAGGGACAGACAACATATATTTT. The V and J genes are TRBV7-6 and TRBJ1-3; 7 positions match TRBD1. This CDR3 spans 13 amino acids. V shed 3 bases, J shed 12 bases, and the junction held 8 bases outside the gene matches. Germline V gene sequence: CDR1 SGHVS, CDR2 FNYEAQ.

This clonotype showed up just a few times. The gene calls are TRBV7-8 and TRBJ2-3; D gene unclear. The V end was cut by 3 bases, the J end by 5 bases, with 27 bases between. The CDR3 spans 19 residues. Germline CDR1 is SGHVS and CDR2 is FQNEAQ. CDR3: CASSLYWVGPITTQDTQYF. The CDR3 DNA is TGTGCCAGCAGCTTGTACTGGGTAGGGCCTATCACTACGCAAGATACGCAGTATTTT.

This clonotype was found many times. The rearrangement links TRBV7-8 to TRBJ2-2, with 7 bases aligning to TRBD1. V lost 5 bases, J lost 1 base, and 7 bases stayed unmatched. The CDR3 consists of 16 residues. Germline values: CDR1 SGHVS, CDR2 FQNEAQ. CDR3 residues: CASSLHGTENTGELFF. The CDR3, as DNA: TGTGCCAGCAGCCTCCACGGGACAGAGAACACCGGGGAGCTGTTTTTT.